This T cell receptor beta chain was obtained from a study of technical replicates of blood from a handful of donors. The CDR3 has 15 residues. Losses at the gene ends were 6 bases for V and 5 bases for J; bases not matched to a gene: 5. Germline V lookup: CDR1 SNHLY, CDR2 FYNNEI. Generated by immunoSEQ multiplex PCR, the TCRdb table keeps only in-frame clones and is missing some. The repertoire holds 68,000 or so clones, more than 85% seen once, with over 4% in the top ten. The V call is TRBV2, the J call TRBJ2-1; 12 nucleotides align to TRBD2. The sample taken for sequencing was PBMCs. The TCR originated in a human donor in good health. Some clones in this sample may be carry-over from other donors' samples. CDR3 sequence: CASSLTSGGNNEQFF. As DNA, the CDR3 is TGTGCCAGCAGCCTTACTAGCGGGGGGAACAATGAGCAGTTCTTC.